The next 7 T cell receptor beta chains were all read from a single sample in a study of CD8 T cells in ankylosing spondylitis. TCRdb re-derived calls from the 5' RACE reads in MiXCR, one entry per CDR3 protein. This table has 69,000 or so distinct CDR3 sequences, 5.3% appearing once. Sequenced material: blood, either unsorted or a sorted T cell fraction (not recorded which). These receptors all come from a male donor with ankylosing spondylitis or in good health (not recorded which).

This clonotype has ten or more counts. DNA for the CDR3: TGCAGTGCCCGCTGGGGCCCCACTGAAGCTTTCTTT. Protein product: CSARWGPTEAFF. The V call is TRBV20-1, the J call TRBJ1-1; D perhaps matches TRBD1 (5 bases). Germline CDR1 DFQATT, CDR2 SNEGSKA (reference sequence). Trimming left V 6 bases short and J 4 bases short, with 12 bases between. The CDR3 contains 12 residues.

This clonotype showed up many times. This rearrangement joins TRBV20-1 to TRBJ2-4; no reliable D call. V lost 4 bases, J lost 0 bases, and 7 bases lay in between. This CDR3 is 13 amino acids long. Per germline, CDR1 DFQATT and CDR2 SNEGSKA (reference sequence). Here the CDR3 reads CSATRLAKNIQYF. The CDR3 DNA reads TGCAGTGCTACGCGGTTAGCCAAAAACATTCAGTACTTC.

This clonotype was detected ten times or more. J is TRBJ1-3 and V is TRBV12-3 or TRBV12-4; D gene uncertain. The CDR3 consists of 16 residues. V lost 2 bases and J 0 bases, leaving 11 bases between the germline ends. The DNA of the CDR3 is TGTGCCAGCAGTTTAAAGAGGATCAGCTCTGGAAACACCATATATTTT. Encoded protein: CASSLKRISSGNTIYF.

This clonotype was found many times. This chain joins TRBV10-3 and TRBJ2-5; D not certain. From germline, CDR1 is ENHRY and CDR2 SYGVKD. V was clipped by 2 bases and J by 5 bases, with 6 bases between them. The CDR3 loop spans 12 amino acids. CDR3 loop: CAISEPGETQYF. DNA of the CDR3: TGTGCCATCAGTGAGCCTGGGGAGACCCAGTACTTC.

In its sample, this clonotype was seen many times. The CDR3 sequence: CSASQTGTSYEQYF. For the CDR3, the DNA is TGCAGTGCTAGCCAGACAGGGACCTCCTACGAGCAGTACTTC. This sequence joins TRBV20-1 and TRBJ2-7; TRBD1 agrees at 7 bases. Germline CDR1 DFQATT, CDR2 SNEGSKA (reference sequence). The CDR3 totals 14 residues. V lost 3 bases and J lost 0; bases outside the gene matches: 5.

This clonotype has ten or more counts. This chain connects TRBV20-1 to TRBJ2-5; 7 bases are a match to TRBD1. This CDR3 contains 15 residues. Unmatched junction bases numbered 9, after V lost 0 bases and J lost 5 bases. The V gene's germline CDR1 is DFQATT and CDR2 SNEGSKA (reference sequence). The CDR3 region is CSARDSRDSHETQYF. CDR3 DNA sequence: TGCAGTGCTAGAGACTCCCGGGACAGCCACGAGACCCAGTACTTC.

This clonotype was picked up many times. The chain employs TRBV20-1 and TRBJ1-5; D possibly corresponds to TRBD1 (5 bases). V was clipped by 5 bases and J by 7 bases, with 18 bases between them. The CDR3 is 14 amino acids. The germline V gene encodes CDR1 DFQATT and CDR2 SNEGSKA (reference sequence). The CDR3 protein is CSAPREAGWQPQHF. The CDR3 nucleotides are TGCAGTGCTCCCCGTGAGGCAGGGTGGCAGCCCCAGCATTTT.